This TCR beta chain was obtained from a study of ipilimumab plus nivolumab after autologous stem cell transplantation. Turning to the study itself: Myeloma patients were high-risk transplant-naive or relapsed within 3 years of first autologous transplant.

Germline V gene sequence: CDR1 MNHNS, CDR2 SASEGT. There are 19 residues in the CDR3. Germline trimming cut 4 bases from V and 0 bases from J; bases unmatched to any gene: 15. Clones were sequenced by immunoSEQ multiplex PCR, and TCRdb holds only the in-frame ones, with some missing. This table holds more than 9,000 clones, around two thirds found once. The receptor comes from a female donor with multiple myeloma. Material: PBMCs, obtained in a trial of ipilimumab plus nivolumab as post-transplant consolidation. This rearrangement joins TRBV6-1 to TRBJ2-1, with 7 bases identical to TRBD2. The CDR3 is CASSVEWGTNIDSYNEQFF. As DNA, the CDR3 is TGTGCCAGCAGTGTGGAGTGGGGGACTAACATTGACTCCTACAATGAGCAGTTCTTC.